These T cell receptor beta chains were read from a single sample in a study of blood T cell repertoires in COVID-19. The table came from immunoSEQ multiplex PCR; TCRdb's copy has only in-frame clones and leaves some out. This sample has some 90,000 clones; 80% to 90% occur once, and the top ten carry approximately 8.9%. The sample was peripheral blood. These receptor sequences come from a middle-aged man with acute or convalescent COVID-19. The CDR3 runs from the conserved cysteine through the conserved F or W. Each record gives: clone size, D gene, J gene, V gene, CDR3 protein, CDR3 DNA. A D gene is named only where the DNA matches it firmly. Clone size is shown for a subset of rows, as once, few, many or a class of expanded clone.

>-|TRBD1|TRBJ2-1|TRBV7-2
CASSPWDSAGVIF
TGTGCCAGCAGCCCCTGGGACAGCGCCGGGGTGATCTTC
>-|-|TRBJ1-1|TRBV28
CASSLSVAGEAFF
TGTGCCAGCAGTTTATCGGTAGCAGGGGAAGCTTTCTTT
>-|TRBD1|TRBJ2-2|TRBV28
CASSPTDRRPGELFF
TGTGCCAGCAGCCCCACGGACAGGCGGCCCGGGGAGCTGTTTTTT
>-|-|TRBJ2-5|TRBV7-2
CASSSAKRAAETQYF
TGTGCCAGCAGCTCTGCTAAGAGGGCGGCTGAGACCCAGTACTTC
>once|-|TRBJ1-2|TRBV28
CASSFPFQGDYGYTF
TGTGCCAGCAGTTTTCCTTTCCAGGGCGACTATGGCTACACCTTC
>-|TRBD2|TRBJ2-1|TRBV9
CASSTGGSGTEQFF
TGTGCCAGCAGCACCGGGGGGAGTGGCACTGAGCAGTTCTTC
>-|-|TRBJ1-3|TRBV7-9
CASSLYGNTIYF
TGTGCCAGCAGCTTATATGGAAACACCATATATTTT
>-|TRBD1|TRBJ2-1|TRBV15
CATSRAAGTGGVEQFF
TGTGCCACCAGCAGAGCGGCCGGGACAGGGGGGGTTGAGCAGTTCTTC
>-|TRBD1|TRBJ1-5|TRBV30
CAWGPGQGYNQPQHF
TGTGCCTGGGGACCGGGACAGGGTTACAATCAGCCCCAGCATTTT
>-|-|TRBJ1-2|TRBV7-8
CASSLDDTNYGYTF
TGTGCCAGCAGCTTAGATGACACTAACTATGGCTACACCTTC
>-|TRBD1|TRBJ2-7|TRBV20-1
CSMAGGHEQYF
TGCAGTATGGCAGGGGGCCACGAGCAGTACTTC
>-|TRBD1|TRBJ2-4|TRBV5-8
CASSWGQPTNIQYF
TGTGCCAGCAGCTGGGGACAGCCTACAAACATTCAGTACTTC
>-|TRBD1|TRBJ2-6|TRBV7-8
CASSSDRGPGANVLTF
TGTGCCAGCAGCTCCGACAGGGGACCTGGGGCCAACGTCCTGACTTTC
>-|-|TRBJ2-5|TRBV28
CASSSPGQETQYF
TGTGCCAGCAGTTCCCCAGGCCAAGAGACCCAGTACTTC
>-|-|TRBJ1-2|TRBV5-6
CASTETPNANYGYTF
TGTGCCAGCACCGAAACTCCTAACGCTAACTATGGCTACACCTTC
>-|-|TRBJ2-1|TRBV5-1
CASSLVRLGSYNEQFF
TGCGCCAGCAGCTTGGTACGGCTAGGCTCCTACAATGAGCAGTTCTTC
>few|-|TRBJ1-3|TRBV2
CASSALLGGNTIYF
TGTGCCAGCAGCGCCCTACTAGGTGGAAACACCATATATTTT